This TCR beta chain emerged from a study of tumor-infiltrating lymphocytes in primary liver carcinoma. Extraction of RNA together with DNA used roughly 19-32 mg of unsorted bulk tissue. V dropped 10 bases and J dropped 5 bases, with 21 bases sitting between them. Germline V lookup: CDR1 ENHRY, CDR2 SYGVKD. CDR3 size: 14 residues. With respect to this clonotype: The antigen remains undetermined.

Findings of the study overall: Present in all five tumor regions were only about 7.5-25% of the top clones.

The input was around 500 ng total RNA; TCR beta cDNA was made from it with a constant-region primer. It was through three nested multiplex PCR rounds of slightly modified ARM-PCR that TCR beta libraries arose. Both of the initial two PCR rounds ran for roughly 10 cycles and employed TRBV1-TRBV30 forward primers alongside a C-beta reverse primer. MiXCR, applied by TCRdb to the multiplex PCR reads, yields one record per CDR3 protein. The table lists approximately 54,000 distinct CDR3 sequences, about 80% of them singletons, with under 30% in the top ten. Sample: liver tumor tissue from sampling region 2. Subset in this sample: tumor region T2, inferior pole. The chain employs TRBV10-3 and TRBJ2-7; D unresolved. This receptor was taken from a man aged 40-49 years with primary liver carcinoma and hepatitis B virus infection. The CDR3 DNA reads TGTGCCACGTCGACTTGCGTGGGCCCGGACGAGCAGTACTTC. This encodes CATSTCVGPDEQYF.